What follows are 23 T cell receptor beta chains derived from one specimen sequenced in a study of shared clonotypes between healthy human individuals (TCRdb year 2020). CD8 naive samples were CD45RO-negative cells positively selected for CCR7, giving a CD45RA+CCR7+ population that excluded TemRA cells. To prepare the library, the immunoSEQ multiplex PCR assay was applied. TCRdb limited this immuneACCESS table to in-frame rearrangements with V and J called. A share of clones is missing; checked studies link under half to unresolved V genes, and the rest is unexplained. The table for this sample lists some 1,900,000 clones; around 96% of them were counted only once. The top ten constitute more than 0.95% of the sample. Sequencing input: naive CD8+ T cells sorted from blood. What this sample's cell subset or site label stands for: CD45RA+CCR7+. The receptor set was obtained from a man younger than 30 in good health.

V is TRBV10-1 and J is TRBJ2-1; D perhaps matches TRBD1 (6 bases). The CDR3 is made up of 14 amino acids. Trimming left V 4 bases short and J 7 bases short, with 14 bases between. Germline CDR1 WNHNN, CDR2 SYGVQD (reference sequence). The CDR3 here is CASSATGFGNEQFF. CDR3 DNA sequence: TGCGCCAGCAGTGCCACAGGGTTTGGAAATGAGCAGTTCTTC.

This rearrangement joins TRBV7-9 to TRBJ2-1; TRBD2 is a possible D gene (6 bases). This CDR3 is built from 14 residues. The germline V gene has CDR1 SEHNR and CDR2 FQNEAQ (reference sequence). Trimming took off 3 bases at V and 8 bases at J, with 14 bases between the two ends. CDR3 in DNA: TGTGCCAGCAGCTTGGCGGGGAGAGAGTATGAGCAGTTCTTC. Its protein is CASSLAGREYEQFF.

DNA for the CDR3: TGCAGCGTTGAAGTGCGGGCGCAGGGCCGAGCTAACTATGGCTACACCTTC. Translated, it gives CSVEVRAQGRANYGYTF. This chain connects TRBV29-1 to TRBJ1-2, with TRBD1 as a possible D gene (5 bases). Germline V gene data show CDR1 as SQVTM and CDR2 as ANQGSEA. V lost 1 base and J 0 bases, leaving 18 bases between the germline ends. The CDR3 spans 17 residues. The full variable domain, completed using reference TRBV29-1 and TRBJ1-2, is SAVISQKPSRDICQRGTSLTIQCQVDSQVTMMFWYRQQPGQSLTLIATANQGSEATYESGFVIDKFPISRPNLTFSTLTVSNMSPEDSSIYLCSVEVRAQGRANYGYTFGSGTRLTVV.

The V and J genes are TRBV7-2 and TRBJ1-1; a weak D match, TRBD1 (5 bases). Germline CDR1 and CDR2: SGHTA and FQGNSA. There are 16 residues in the CDR3. V lost 7 bases and J lost 1, with 19 bases in between. CDR3 sequence reads: CASTYFLGPGNTEAFF. Written as DNA, the CDR3 is TGTGCCAGCACTTACTTCTTGGGGCCGGGGAACACTGAAGCTTTCTTT.

The rearrangement links TRBV4-3 to TRBJ2-7; 10 bases fit TRBD2. With V trimmed by 1 base and J by 2 bases, 11 bases remained unmatched. The CDR3 length is 18 residues. Germline V gene lookup returns CDR1 LGHNA and CDR2 YSLEER. CDR3 sequence (DNA): TGCGCCAGCAGCCAAGTATCATTCGGGCTAGCGGGAGCCTACGAGCAGTACTTC. Translated, it gives CASSQVSFGLAGAYEQYF.

V and J are TRBV9 and TRBJ2-7; D may be TRBD2 (6 bases). The V end was cut by 4 bases, the J end by 7 bases, with 21 bases between. Germline lookup yields CDR1 SGDLS and CDR2 YYNGEE. The CDR3 consists of 15 residues. The CDR3 DNA is TGTGCCAGCAGCCCCCGAGCGGAGGGGCGTCGAGAGCAGTACTTC. This sequence encodes CASSPRAEGRREQYF.

V usage is TRBV30 and J usage is TRBJ2-3, with TRBD1 matching 11 bases. V lost 6 bases to trimming and J lost 2 bases; unmatched junction nucleotides: 4. The CDR3 consists of 14 residues. Germline lookup yields CDR1 GTSNPN and CDR2 SVGIG (reference sequence). The CDR3 nucleotides are TGTGCCTGCGAGGGACAGGGGGACACAGATACGCAGTATTTT. It specifies CACEGQGDTDTQYF.

The V call is TRBV6-5, the J call TRBJ2-4; 10 nucleotides line up with TRBD1. This CDR3 has 14 residues. The V and J ends lost 7 bases and 8 bases, in that order; junction bases with no gene match: 8. Germline values: CDR1 MNHEY, CDR2 SVGAGI. CDR3 in amino acids: CASTPGTGVDIQYF. The DNA for the CDR3 is TGTGCCAGCACCCCCGGGACAGGGGTCGACATTCAGTACTTC.

This rearrangement joins TRBV20-1 to TRBJ2-1; D not certain. The CDR3 totals 11 residues. The germline gives CDR1 DFQATT, CDR2 SNEGSKA (reference sequence). V lost 6 bases and J 9 bases, leaving 12 bases between the germline ends. The CDR3 region is CSAPSIGEQFF. In nucleotides, the CDR3 is TGCAGTGCCCCTAGTATCGGTGAGCAGTTCTTC.

The chain combines TRBV2 with TRBJ2-1, with D maybe TRBD2 (6 bases). Germline V gene sequence: CDR1 SNHLY, CDR2 FYNNEI. CDR3 size: 17 residues. V gave up 3 bases and J gave up 6 bases, with 21 bases separating them. DNA of the CDR3: TGTGCCAGCAGTGAGGTTTACCGGGACTCAGGACTCAATGAGCAGTTCTTC. Protein sequence: CASSEVYRDSGLNEQFF.

The CDR3 DNA reads TGTGCCAGCAGTTTTGAAGGGGGATACAATCAGCCCCAGCATTTT. Its protein is CASSFEGGYNQPQHF. The chain is built from TRBV28 and TRBJ1-5; possibly TRBD1 for D (6 bases). CDR1 and CDR2 from the germline V gene are MDHEN and SYDVKM. The V and J ends lost 3 bases and 3 bases respectively, with 12 bases between them. This CDR3 contains 15 residues.

The chain's CDR3 is CASSFLGVQEKLFF. The CDR3 nucleotides are TGTGCCAGCAGCTTCCTTGGAGTGCAAGAAAAACTGTTTTTT. The J gene is TRBJ1-4, the V gene TRBV7-9; D is undetermined. Germline V CDR1 and CDR2: SEHNR, FQNEAQ (reference sequence). V lost 3 bases, J lost 8 bases, and 13 bases lay in between. This CDR3 is built from 14 residues.

This chain joins TRBV27 and TRBJ1-4, with D maybe TRBD1 (5 bases). CDR3 length: 15 amino acids. Germline assignment: CDR1 MNHEY and CDR2 SMNVEV (reference sequence). Trimming shortened V by 5 bases and J by 5 bases, and 15 bases separated the two germline ends. The CDR3 sequence is CASSQWGGLNEKLFF. The CDR3 region has the DNA TGTGCCAGCAGTCAATGGGGGGGTTTGAATGAAAAACTGTTTTTT.

On this clone: Other DNA variants within this sample encode the same CDR3. The chain links TRBV11-2 to TRBJ2-7, with TRBD1 as a possible D gene (6 bases). The CDR3 sequence is 13 residues long. Germline assignment: CDR1 SGHAT and CDR2 FQNNGV. V shed 3 bases and J shed 7 bases, with 13 bases lying between them. CDR3 residues: CASSLGAGWEQYF. The CDR3, as DNA: TGTGCCAGCAGCTTGGGGGCAGGGTGGGAGCAGTACTTC.

Worth noting for this clone: An end of the junction does not agree with germline; a read error may underlie this. The gene calls are TRBV7-9 and TRBJ1-1; the D is unclear. CDR3 size: 14 residues. CDR1 SEHNR and CDR2 FQNEAQ come from the germline V gene (reference sequence). The CDR3 nucleotides are TGTGCCAGCAGCCTAGCGGGGAGGAGTACTGAAGCTTTCTTT. This sequence encodes CASSLAGRSTEAFF.

About this clone itself: At one of its ends the junction is not consistent with the germline gene, which may arise from a read error. The chain carries TRBV9 and TRBJ2-5; TRBD1 might be the D (5 bases). Germline CDR1 SGDLS, CDR2 YYNGEE. The CDR3 has 15 residues. CDR3 sequence reads: CASSVEGVNQETRYF. CDR3 DNA sequence: TGTGCCAGCAGCGTAGAAGGGGTAAACCAAGAGACCCGGTACTTC.

The rearrangement joins TRBV27 to TRBJ1-2; D is perhaps TRBD1 (6 bases). Trimming left V 2 bases short and J 6 bases short, with 19 bases between. This CDR3 has 16 amino acids. In germline, CDR1 is MNHEY, CDR2 SMNVEV (reference sequence). The DNA of the CDR3 is TGTGCCAGCAGTTTAGTATCTCGGGGGGCGCCTGATGGCTACACCTTC. Its translation is CASSLVSRGAPDGYTF.

The chain uses TRBV10-3 and TRBJ2-7, with TRBD1 matching over 8 bases. The CDR3 sequence is 16 residues long. Germline values: CDR1 ENHRY, CDR2 SYGVKD. V lost 1 base and J lost 6; bases outside the gene matches: 11. CDR3 sequence reads: CAISEFEKARGLEQYF. The CDR3 bases are TGTGCCATCAGTGAGTTTGAAAAGGCCAGGGGGCTCGAGCAGTACTTC.

The V and J genes are TRBV5-1 and TRBJ2-7, with 8 bases lining up with TRBD1. CDR3 length equals 16 residues. Germline-derived CDR1 and CDR2 are SGHRS and YFSETQ. With 1 base clipped from V and 4 bases from J, the junction kept 10 bases outside the gene matches. The CDR3 spells CASSLQSRTGFYEQYF. The CDR3 nucleotides read TGCGCCAGCAGCTTGCAATCCAGGACAGGGTTTTACGAGCAGTACTTC. Complete variable domain (other parts from reference TRBV5-1 and TRBJ2-7): KAGVTQTPRYLIKTRGQQVTLSCSPISGHRSVSWYQQTPGQGLQFLFEYFSETQRNKGNFPGRFSGRQFSNSRSEMNVSTLELGDSALYLCASSLQSRTGFYEQYFGPGTRLTVT.

V is TRBV11-1 and J is TRBJ2-7; D is uncertain. V lost 5 bases and J 7 bases, leaving 18 bases between the germline ends. The CDR3 runs to 14 residues. Germline assignment: CDR1 SGHAT and CDR2 FQDESV (reference sequence). Written as DNA, the CDR3 is TGTGCCAGCAGCCCCCCCGGGCCAGTATGGGAGCAGTACTTC. Protein sequence: CASSPPGPVWEQYF.

The chain has TRBV4-1 and TRBJ2-1, with 7 bases aligning to TRBD2. Unmatched junction bases numbered 5, after V lost 5 bases and J lost 4 bases. CDR1 and CDR2 from the germline V gene are MGHRA and YSYEKL. The CDR3 contains 14 residues. DNA for the CDR3: TGCGCCAGCAGCTCTAGCGGACGTTACAATGAGCAGTTCTTC. Protein product: CASSSSGRYNEQFF.

This rearrangement joins TRBV10-3 to TRBJ1-5; D is perhaps TRBD1 (5 bases). The CDR3 runs to 14 residues. V lost 4 bases and J 1 base, leaving 8 bases between the germline ends. Germline-derived CDR1 and CDR2 are ENHRY and SYGVKD. The CDR3 sequence: CAISGDSSNQPQHF. The CDR3 coding sequence is TGTGCCATCAGTGGAGACAGCAGCAATCAGCCCCAGCATTTT.

The V gene is TRBV7-2, the J gene TRBJ2-7; 7 nucleotides line up with TRBD2. The germline V gene has CDR1 SGHTA and CDR2 FQGNSA. Germline trimming cut 5 bases from V and 2 bases from J; bases unmatched to any gene: 9. This CDR3 contains 15 residues. The CDR3 DNA reads as TGTGCCAGCAGCGAAACTTCTAGCGGCACCTACGAGCAGTACTTC. Its translation is CASSETSSGTYEQYF.